A selection of T cell receptor beta chains follows, all from one sample in a study of CD8+CD57+ T cells in acquired aplastic anemia. Each CDR3 protein is one row after TCRdb ran MiXCR on the reads. The sample lists about 190,000 distinct CDR3 sequences; approximately 50% were seen once. The specimen was sorted CD4+, CD8+, or CD8+CD57+ T cells (not recorded which) from PBMCs. The receptors derive from a human donor in good health, serving as a control. Each CDR3 is given with its conserved first and last residue. D genes are given only for firm matches. Not every row has a clone size; where given, it reads once, few, many or a size class.

>-|TRBJ2-7|TRBV7-6|-
CASSLVPGGAASYEQYF
TGTGCCAGCAGCTTAGTGCCTGGAGGGGCTGCCTCCTACGAGCAGTACTTC
>few|TRBJ1-1|TRBV24-1|-
CATSDSSLGGNTEAFF
TGTGCCACCAGTGATTCGTCGTTAGGGGGGAACACTGAAGCTTTCTTT
>many|TRBJ2-3|TRBV2|-
CASTMGGITDTQYF
TGTGCCAGCACAATGGGGGGTATCACAGATACGCAGTATTTT
>many|TRBJ2-3|TRBV7-9|-
CASSLGDFTDTQYF
TGTGCCAGCAGCTTAGGCGATTTCACAGATACGCAGTATTTT
>few|TRBJ1-2|TRBV7-8|-
CASSLRIANYGYTF
TGTGCCAGCAGCTTGCGAATAGCTAACTATGGCTACACCTTC
>-|TRBJ1-2|TRBV7-2|TRBD1
CASSSRRTGGHYGYTF
TGTGCCAGCAGCTCAAGACGAACAGGGGGCCATTACGGCTACACCTTC
>-|TRBJ1-5|TRBV16|TRBD1
CASSQRWTGGSGNQPQHF
TGTGCCAGCAGCCAACGGTGGACAGGGGGTAGTGGCAATCAGCCCCAGCATTTT
>-|TRBJ2-7|TRBV24-1|-
CATSEAGNSYEQYF
TGTGCCACCAGTGAGGCAGGGAATAGCTACGAGCAGTACTTC
>-|TRBJ1-6|TRBV12-3/TRBV12-4|-
CASSFSRSPLHF
TGTGCCAGCAGTTTTAGTCGGTCACCCCTCCACTTT
>-|TRBJ1-5|TRBV20-1|-
CSARHGGFQRSRSGNQPQHF
TGCAGTGCTAGACATGGCGGTTTTCAAAGGTCGAGGTCGGGGAATCAGCCCCAGCATTTT
>-|TRBJ1-1|TRBV7-9|-
CASSLTGLSGAFF
TGTGCCAGCAGCTTAACGGGGTTGAGCGGAGCTTTCTTT
>many|TRBJ2-7|TRBV28|-
CASSSFTASYEQYF
TGTGCCAGCAGTTCCTTTACTGCCTCCTACGAGCAGTACTTC
>few|TRBJ1-2|TRBV18|-
CASSPKGWGYGYTF
TGTGCCAGCTCACCAAAGGGCTGGGGCTATGGCTACACCTTC
>many|TRBJ2-3|TRBV9|-
CASSVTSTDTQYF
TGTGCCAGCAGCGTGACTAGCACAGATACGCAGTATTTT
>many|TRBJ2-7|TRBV9|-
CASSPGVSYEQYF
TGTGCCAGCAGCCCGGGGGTCTCCTACGAGCAGTACTTC
>once|TRBJ2-5|TRBV20-1|TRBD2
CSARWSSGSRMETQYF
TGCAGTGCTAGATGGTCTAGCGGGAGTCGGATGGAGACCCAGTACTTC
>many|TRBJ2-1|TRBV20-1|TRBD2
CSASPGGVRVNEQFF
TGCAGTGCCAGCCCGGGAGGTGTGAGGGTCAATGAGCAGTTCTTC
>many|TRBJ1-2|TRBV20-1|-
CSASLRTYGYTF
TGCAGTGCTAGTTTGCGTACCTATGGCTACACCTTC
>-|TRBJ2-5|TRBV11-1|-
CASSSPGGGAETQYF
TGTGCCAGCAGCTCACCTGGGGGGGGGGCAGAGACCCAGTACTTC
>many|TRBJ1-2|TRBV7-9|TRBD1
CASSSSTGPNYGYTF
TGTGCCAGCAGCAGTTCGACAGGGCCTAACTATGGCTACACCTTC
>-|TRBJ1-2|TRBV5-6|-
CASSLMGKGYGYTF
TGTGCCAGCAGCTTGATGGGGAAGGGCTATGGCTACACCTTC
>once|TRBJ2-7|TRBV7-9|TRBD1
CASSERQGVGYSYEQYF
TGTGCCAGCAGCGAAAGACAGGGGGTGGGCTACTCCTACGAGCAGTACTTC
>-|TRBJ1-1|TRBV6-5|-
CASSHLSEAFF
TGTGCCAGCAGTCATTTATCTGAAGCTTTCTTT
>-|TRBJ2-7|TRBV5-1|-
CASSLRPDGSYEQYF
TGCGCCAGCAGCTTGAGACCCGACGGCTCCTACGAGCAGTACTTC
>many|TRBJ2-7|TRBV10-3|TRBD1
CAIDQHGQGVSEQYF
TGTGCCATCGATCAGCATGGGCAGGGGGTAAGCGAGCAGTACTTC
>-|TRBJ2-7|TRBV4-3|-
CASSRARELHEQYF
TGCGCCAGCAGCCGCGCAAGGGAGCTCCACGAGCAGTACTTC